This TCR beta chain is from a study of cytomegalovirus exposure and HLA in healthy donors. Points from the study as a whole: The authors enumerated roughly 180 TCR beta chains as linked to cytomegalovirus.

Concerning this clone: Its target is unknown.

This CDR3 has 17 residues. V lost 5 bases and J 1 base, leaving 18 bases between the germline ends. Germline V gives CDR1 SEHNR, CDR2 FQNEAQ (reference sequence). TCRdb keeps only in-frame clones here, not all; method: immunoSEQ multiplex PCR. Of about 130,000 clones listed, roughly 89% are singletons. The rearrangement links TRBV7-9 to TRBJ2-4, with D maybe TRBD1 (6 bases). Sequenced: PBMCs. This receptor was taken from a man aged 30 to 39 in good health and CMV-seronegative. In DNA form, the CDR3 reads TGTGCCAGCAGCCCAGGGGAGTATGCGACGGCCAAAAACATTCAGTACTTC. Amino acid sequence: CASSPGEYATAKNIQYF.